Listed here are 5 T cell receptor beta chains from one sample, sequenced in a study of CD8 T cells in Susac syndrome. With random hexamers, roughly 0.45 to 1 ug RNA was reverse transcribed. MiXCR was run by TCRdb on the immunoSEQ multiplex PCR reads, yielding one entry per CDR3 protein. The table has under 550,000 distinct CDR3 sequences, around 85% seen once; the top ten hold 0.12%. Sequenced input: CD8+ T cells from PBMCs. Source of these receptors: a human donor with multiple sclerosis.

The gene calls are TRBV19 and TRBJ2-1, with unresolved D. Germline CDR1 LNHDA, CDR2 SQIVND (reference sequence). The CDR3 covers 15 residues. The germline V and J ends were trimmed by 1 base and 4 bases, with 11 bases remaining between them. The CDR3 loop reads CASSIGAGSYNEQFF. CDR3 DNA sequence: TGTGCCAGTAGTATAGGGGCCGGTTCTTACAATGAGCAGTTCTTC.

The CDR3 region is CSAREDRGEKLFF. The CDR3 bases are TGCAGTGCTAGGGAGGACCGTGGGGAAAAACTGTTTTTT. J is TRBJ1-4 and V is TRBV20-1; D remains unclear. V was shortened by 3 bases and J by 8 bases, with 13 bases between the two germline ends. Germline V CDR1 and CDR2: DFQATT, SNEGSKA (reference sequence). The CDR3 length is 13 residues.

This chain links TRBV5-4 with TRBJ2-7; D may match TRBD1 or TRBD2 (5 bases each). Per germline, CDR1 SGHNT and CDR2 YYREEE (reference sequence). Trimming shortened V by 1 base and J by 1 base, and 12 bases separated the two germline ends. The CDR3 runs 15 residues. As DNA, the CDR3 is TGTGCCAGCAGCTTGCTCGGATGGGGGTCCTACGAGCAGTACTTC. Translation gives CASSLLGWGSYEQYF.

The chain couples TRBV28 to TRBJ2-5; TRBD2 matches 10 bases. Germline lookup yields CDR1 MDHEN and CDR2 SYDVKM. With 7 bases clipped from V and 2 bases from J, the junction kept 7 bases outside the gene matches. The CDR3 runs to 15 residues. The CDR3 loop is CASNRKREGQETQYF. The CDR3 coding sequence is TGTGCCAGCAACCGGAAGCGGGAGGGACAAGAGACCCAGTACTTC.

The chain recombines TRBV7-7 with TRBJ2-2; possible D gene TRBD1, 6 bases. Trimming pared 2 bases from V and 0 bases from J, leaving 13 bases between. Germline values: CDR1 SSHAT, CDR2 FNYEAQ (reference sequence). CDR3 length equals 17 residues. The CDR3 reads CASSLSPGHANTGELFF. DNA for the CDR3: TGTGCCAGCAGCTTAAGCCCGGGACATGCGAACACCGGGGAGCTGTTTTTT.